This T cell receptor (beta chain) stems from a study of cytomegalovirus exposure and HLA in healthy donors. Study results and caveats: Productive rates of about 90% or about 30% were seen for most TCR beta V segments in an earlier analysis. The study listed some 160 cytomegalovirus-associated TCR beta chains. In a later analysis, CMV-associated beta chains were mostly HLA-associated, it appeared.

Donors in the study were healthy people who gave bone marrow. Remarks on this clone: The antigen remains unidentified.

In the PCR, 60 Vbeta and 13 Jbeta primers were used. This table comes from immunoSEQ multiplex PCR, and its TCRdb copy is limited to in-frame clones, with some not included. The data contain 150,000 or so clones, about 80% of them singletons. The CDR3 contains 15 residues. This clonotype was sampled from a woman aged 40 to 49 in good health and CMV-seronegative. The V and J genes are TRBV21-1 and TRBJ2-7; TRBD2 reflects the table's D call only, with no check against the DNA. TRBV21-1 is deemed a pseudogene. Sequenced material: PBMCs. The CDR3 DNA is TGTGCCAACCTTAAAAGTGGGGGACTTAAATACGAGCAGTACTTC. Residues: CANLKSGGLKYEQYF.